This TCR beta chain appears in the sequencing data of a study of T cell repertoires in cytomegalovirus infection. The wider study: Researchers turned to recently identified HLA-C-restricted CMV epitopes as well as well-studied HLA-B-restricted ones. Public TCR beta signatures provided an indication of both CMV infection and a matching HLA type. Study-wide findings and caveats: Clonotypes of TCR beta that were HLA-C-restricted and CMV-specific dominated the ex vivo response.

The CDR3 totals 15 residues. The V and J ends lost 3 bases and 0 bases respectively, with 5 bases between them. Per the germline V gene, CDR1 is KGHDR and CDR2 is SFDVKD. As concerns this clonotype: The antigen remains unidentified.

TCRdb re-derived calls from the reads in MiXCR, one entry per CDR3 protein. The sample shows roughly 80,000 distinct CDR3 sequences, approximately 24% of them seen only once. The chain combines TRBV24-1 with TRBJ2-6; D not resolved. This receptor was obtained from a human donor in good health (CMV status not recorded). Some clones in this sample may be carry-over from other donors' samples. Sequences were derived from CD8+ T cells from cultured PBMCs, sampled from culture after CMV antigen stimulation. The CDR3 here is CATSDPDSGANVLTF. CDR3 nucleotide sequence: TGTGCCACCAGTGATCCGGACTCTGGGGCCAACGTCCTGACTTTC.